This is a list of T cell receptor beta chains from one sample in a study of CD8 T cells in ankylosing spondylitis. TCRdb reanalysed the 5' RACE reads using MiXCR and keeps one entry per CDR3 protein. The table includes roughly 260,000 distinct CDR3 sequences, around 18% detected once. Sequenced input: blood, either unsorted or a sorted T cell fraction (not recorded which). These receptors were obtained from a male donor with ankylosing spondylitis or in good health (not recorded which). Both conserved end residues are part of each CDR3. Fields, in order: V gene, J gene, CDR3 protein.

TRBV20-1	TRBJ2-1	CSARKTGTGFMDEQFF
TRBV18	TRBJ1-4	CASSTSTGSNEKLFF
TRBV5-1	TRBJ1-2	CASSLGGAAPNYGYTF
TRBV19	TRBJ2-3	CASRGTSGAGLDTQYF
TRBV12-3/TRBV12-4	TRBJ1-4	CASSRDPRVEKLFF
TRBV7-8	TRBJ1-5	CASSPRGVGGNQPQHF
TRBV29-1	TRBJ2-3	CSVERQGAGDTQYF
TRBV5-1	TRBJ1-1	CASSLDTGFPNTEAFF
TRBV7-6	TRBJ2-2	CASRQGQGNGELFF
TRBV20-1	TRBJ2-1	CSARVRGAFNEQFF
TRBV4-1	TRBJ2-5	CASSQDPGGTQYF
TRBV15	TRBJ2-3	CATSRFMGLRKDTQYF